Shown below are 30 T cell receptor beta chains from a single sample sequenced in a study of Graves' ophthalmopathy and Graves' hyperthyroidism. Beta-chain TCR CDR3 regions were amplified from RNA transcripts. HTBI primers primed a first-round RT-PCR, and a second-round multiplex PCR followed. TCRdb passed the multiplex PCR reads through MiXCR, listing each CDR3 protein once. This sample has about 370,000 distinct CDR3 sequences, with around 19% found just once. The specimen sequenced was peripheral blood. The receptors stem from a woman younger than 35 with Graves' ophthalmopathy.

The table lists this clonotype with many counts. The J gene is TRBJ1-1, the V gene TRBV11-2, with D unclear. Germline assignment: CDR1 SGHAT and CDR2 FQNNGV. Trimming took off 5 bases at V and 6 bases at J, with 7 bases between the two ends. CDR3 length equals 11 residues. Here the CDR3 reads CASSPRAEAFF. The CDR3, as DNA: TGTGCCAGCAGCCCGCGCGCTGAAGCTTTCTTT.

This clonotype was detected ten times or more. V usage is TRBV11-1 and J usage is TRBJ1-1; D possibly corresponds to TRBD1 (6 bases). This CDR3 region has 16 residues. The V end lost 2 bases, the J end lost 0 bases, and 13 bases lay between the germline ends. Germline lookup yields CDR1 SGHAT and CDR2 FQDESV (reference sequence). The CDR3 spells CASSLKGGSMNTEAFF. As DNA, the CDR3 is TGTGCCAGCAGCTTAAAGGGGGGAAGCATGAACACTGAAGCTTTCTTT.

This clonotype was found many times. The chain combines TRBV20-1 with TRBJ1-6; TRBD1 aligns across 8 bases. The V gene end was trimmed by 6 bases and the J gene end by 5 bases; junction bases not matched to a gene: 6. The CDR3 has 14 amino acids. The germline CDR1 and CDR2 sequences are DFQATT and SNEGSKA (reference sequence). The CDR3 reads CSADRGRNNSPLHF. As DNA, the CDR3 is TGCAGTGCCGACAGGGGTAGGAATAATTCACCCCTCCACTTT.

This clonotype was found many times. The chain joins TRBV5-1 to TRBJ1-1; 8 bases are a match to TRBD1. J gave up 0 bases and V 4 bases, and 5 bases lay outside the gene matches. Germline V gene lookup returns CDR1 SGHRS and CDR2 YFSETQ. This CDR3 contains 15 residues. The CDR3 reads CASSTRQGLNTEAFF. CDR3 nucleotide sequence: TGCGCCAGCAGCACTCGACAGGGGTTGAACACTGAAGCTTTCTTT.

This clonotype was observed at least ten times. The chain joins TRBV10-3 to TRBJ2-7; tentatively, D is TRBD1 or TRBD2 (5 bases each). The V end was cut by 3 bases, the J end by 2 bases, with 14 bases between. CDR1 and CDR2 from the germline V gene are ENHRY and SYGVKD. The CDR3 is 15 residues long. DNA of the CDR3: TGTGCCATCAGTGACCAATCGGGGCCGACCTACGAGCAGTACTTC. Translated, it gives CAISDQSGPTYEQYF.

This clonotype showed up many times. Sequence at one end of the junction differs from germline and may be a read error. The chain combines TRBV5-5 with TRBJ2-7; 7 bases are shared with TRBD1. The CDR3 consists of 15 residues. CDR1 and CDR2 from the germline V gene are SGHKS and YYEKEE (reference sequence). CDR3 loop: CASSIRDSFSNEQYF. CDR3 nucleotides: TGTGCCAGCAGCATCCGGGACAGCTTCTCCAACGAGCAGTACTTC.

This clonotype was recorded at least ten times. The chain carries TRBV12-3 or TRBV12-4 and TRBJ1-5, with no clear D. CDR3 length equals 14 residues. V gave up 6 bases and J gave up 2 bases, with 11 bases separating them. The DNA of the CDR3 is TGTGCCAGCAGCTCCTTAGAGGGCAATCAGCCCCAGCATTTT. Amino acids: CASSSLEGNQPQHF.

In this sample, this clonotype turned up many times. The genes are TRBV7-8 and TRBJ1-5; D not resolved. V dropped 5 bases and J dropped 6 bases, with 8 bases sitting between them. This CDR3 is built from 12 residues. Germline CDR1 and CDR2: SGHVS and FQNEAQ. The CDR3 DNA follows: TGTGCCAGCAGCCAAGATGTTCAGCCCCAGCATTTT. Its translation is CASSQDVQPQHF.

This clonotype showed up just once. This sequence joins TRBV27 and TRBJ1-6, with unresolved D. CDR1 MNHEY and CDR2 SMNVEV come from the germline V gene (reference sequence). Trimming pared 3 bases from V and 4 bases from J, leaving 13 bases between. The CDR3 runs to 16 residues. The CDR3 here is CASSFRASPYNSPLHF. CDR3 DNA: TGTGCCAGCAGTTTTCGGGCCTCCCCTTATAATTCACCCCTCCACTTT.

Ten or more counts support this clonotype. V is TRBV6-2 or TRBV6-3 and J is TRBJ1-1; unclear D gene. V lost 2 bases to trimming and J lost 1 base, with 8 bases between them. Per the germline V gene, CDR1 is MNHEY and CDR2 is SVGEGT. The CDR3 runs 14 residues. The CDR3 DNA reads TGTGCCAGCAGTTACGTTCCGGGGAACACTGAAGCTTTCTTT. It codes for CASSYVPGNTEAFF.

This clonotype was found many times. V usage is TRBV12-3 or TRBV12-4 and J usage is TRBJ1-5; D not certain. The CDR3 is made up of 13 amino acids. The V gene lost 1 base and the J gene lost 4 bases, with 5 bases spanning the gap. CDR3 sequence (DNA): TGTGCCAGCAGTTTAGAGGAGAATCAGCCCCAGCATTTT. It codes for CASSLEENQPQHF.

The CDR3 here is CASSIMRNPGTTEAFF. Here the CDR3 DNA reads TGTGCCAGTAGTATAATGAGGAACCCGGGGACCACTGAAGCTTTCTTT. V gene TRBV19 combines with J gene TRBJ1-1; TRBD1 is a possible D gene (5 bases). The CDR3 contains 16 residues. V lost 2 bases and J 4 bases, leaving 17 bases between the germline ends. CDR1 and CDR2 from the germline V gene are LNHDA and SQIVND (reference sequence).

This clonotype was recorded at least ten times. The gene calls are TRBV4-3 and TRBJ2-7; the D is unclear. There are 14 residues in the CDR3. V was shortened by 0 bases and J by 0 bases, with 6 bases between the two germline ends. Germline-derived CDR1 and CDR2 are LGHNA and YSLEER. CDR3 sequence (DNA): TGCGCCAGCAGCCAAGACACGTACTCCTACGAGCAGTACTTC. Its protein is CASSQDTYSYEQYF.

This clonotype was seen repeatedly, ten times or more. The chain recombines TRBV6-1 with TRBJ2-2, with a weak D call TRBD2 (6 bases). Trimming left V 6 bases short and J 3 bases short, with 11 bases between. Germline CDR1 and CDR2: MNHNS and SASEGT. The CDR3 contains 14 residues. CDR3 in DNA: TGTGCCAGCAGGGCGGGGCTCGACACCGGGGAGCTGTTTTTT. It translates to CASRAGLDTGELFF.

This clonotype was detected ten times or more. The chain's CDR3 is CASRTPGSGYYEQYF. CDR3 DNA sequence: TGTGCCAGCAGGACCCCGGGTAGCGGCTACTACGAGCAGTACTTC. The rearrangement links TRBV3-1 to TRBJ2-7, with a weak D call TRBD2 (6 bases). The ends were cut back, 6 bases at V and 3 bases at J, with 18 bases in the middle. The CDR3 has 15 amino acids. CDR1 LGHDT and CDR2 YNNKEL come from the germline V gene (reference sequence).

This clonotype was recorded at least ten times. CDR3: CAWSGDGYTF. The CDR3 nucleotides are TGTGCCTGGAGTGGGGATGGCTACACCTTC. This sequence joins TRBV30 and TRBJ1-2; the D is unclear. Germline V gene sequence: CDR1 GTSNPN, CDR2 SVGIG (reference sequence). Between the trimmed V and J ends, which lost 1 base and 6 bases, there was a span of 3 bases. CDR3 size: 10 residues.

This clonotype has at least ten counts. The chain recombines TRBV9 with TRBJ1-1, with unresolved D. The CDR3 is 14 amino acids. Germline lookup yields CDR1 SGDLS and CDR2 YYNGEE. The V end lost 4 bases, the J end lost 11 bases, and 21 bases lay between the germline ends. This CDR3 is CASSPRLAALGAFF. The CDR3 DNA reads TGTGCCAGCAGCCCCCGACTTGCGGCTCTGGGGGCTTTCTTT.

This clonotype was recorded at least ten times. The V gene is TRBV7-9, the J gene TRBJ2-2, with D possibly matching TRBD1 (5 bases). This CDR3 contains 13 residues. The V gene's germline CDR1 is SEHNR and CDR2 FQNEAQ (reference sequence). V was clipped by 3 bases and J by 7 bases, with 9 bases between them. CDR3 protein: CASSFQGVGELFF. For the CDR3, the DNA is TGTGCCAGCAGCTTCCAGGGTGTCGGGGAGCTGTTTTTT.

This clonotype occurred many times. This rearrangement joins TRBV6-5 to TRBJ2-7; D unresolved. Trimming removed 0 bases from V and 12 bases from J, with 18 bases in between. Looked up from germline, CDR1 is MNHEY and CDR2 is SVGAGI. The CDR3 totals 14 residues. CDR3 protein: CASSYSDMPLRPYF. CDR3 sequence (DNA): TGTGCCAGCAGTTACTCTGACATGCCCCTACGTCCGTACTTC.

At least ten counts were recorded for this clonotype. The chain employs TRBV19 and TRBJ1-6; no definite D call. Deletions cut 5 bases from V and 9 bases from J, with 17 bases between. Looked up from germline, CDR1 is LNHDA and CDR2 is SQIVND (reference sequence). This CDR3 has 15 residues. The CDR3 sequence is CASSSTVVRGSPLHF. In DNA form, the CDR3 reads TGTGCCAGTAGTTCCACGGTGGTAAGAGGTTCACCCCTCCACTTT.

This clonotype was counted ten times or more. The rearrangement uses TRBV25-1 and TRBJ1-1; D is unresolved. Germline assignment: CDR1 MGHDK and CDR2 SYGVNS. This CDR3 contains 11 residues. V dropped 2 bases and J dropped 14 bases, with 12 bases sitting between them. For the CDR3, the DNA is TGTGCCAGCAGTGAAGGGAAATCGTTCTTCTTT. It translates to CASSEGKSFFF.

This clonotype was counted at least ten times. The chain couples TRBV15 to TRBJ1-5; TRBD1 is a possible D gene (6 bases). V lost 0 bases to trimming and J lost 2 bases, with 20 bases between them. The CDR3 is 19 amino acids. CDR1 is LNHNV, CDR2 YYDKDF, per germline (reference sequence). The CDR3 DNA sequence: TGTGCCACCAGCAGAGATTTAGTTGGATCGACAGGAGGCAATCAGCCCCAGCATTTT. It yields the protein CATSRDLVGSTGGNQPQHF.

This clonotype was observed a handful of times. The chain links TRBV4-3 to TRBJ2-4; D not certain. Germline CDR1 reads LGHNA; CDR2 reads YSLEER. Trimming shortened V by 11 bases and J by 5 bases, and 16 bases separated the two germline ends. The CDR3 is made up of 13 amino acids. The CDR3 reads CARRSTAENIQYF. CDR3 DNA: TGCGCCCGGCGGTCGACCGCGGAAAACATTCAGTACTTC.

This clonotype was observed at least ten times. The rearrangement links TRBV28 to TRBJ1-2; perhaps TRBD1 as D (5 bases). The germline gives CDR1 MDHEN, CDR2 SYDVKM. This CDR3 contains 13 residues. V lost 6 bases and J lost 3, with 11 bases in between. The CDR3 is CASSRDVYYGYTF. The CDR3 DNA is TGTGCCAGCAGCCGGGACGTCTACTATGGCTACACCTTC.

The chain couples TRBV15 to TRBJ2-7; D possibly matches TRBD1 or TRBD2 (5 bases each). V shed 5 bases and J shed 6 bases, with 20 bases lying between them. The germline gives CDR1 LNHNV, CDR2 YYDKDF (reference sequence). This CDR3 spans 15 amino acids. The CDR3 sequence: CATSENRLGGAEQYF. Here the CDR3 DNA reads TGTGCCACCAGCGAGAACAGGCTTGGGGGAGCCGAGCAGTACTTC. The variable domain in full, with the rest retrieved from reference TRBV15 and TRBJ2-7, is DAMVIQNPRYQVTQFGKPVTLSCSQTLNHNVMYWYQQKSSQAPKLLFHYYDKDFNNEADTPDNFQSRRPNTSFCFLDIRSPGLGDTAMYLCATSENRLGGAEQYFGPGTRLTVT.

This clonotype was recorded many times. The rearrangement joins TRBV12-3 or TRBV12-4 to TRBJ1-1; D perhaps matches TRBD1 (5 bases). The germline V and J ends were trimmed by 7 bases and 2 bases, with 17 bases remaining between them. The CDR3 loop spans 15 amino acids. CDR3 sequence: CASTQTTGVNTEAFF. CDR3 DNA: TGTGCCAGCACCCAAACCACAGGAGTTAACACTGAAGCTTTCTTT.

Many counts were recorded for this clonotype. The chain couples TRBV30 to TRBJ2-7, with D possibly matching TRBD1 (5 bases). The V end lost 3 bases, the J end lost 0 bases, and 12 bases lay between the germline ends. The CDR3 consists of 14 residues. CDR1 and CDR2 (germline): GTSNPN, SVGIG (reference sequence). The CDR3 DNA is TGTGCCTGGAGGAAACAGGTCACCTCCTACGAGCAGTACTTC. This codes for CAWRKQVTSYEQYF.

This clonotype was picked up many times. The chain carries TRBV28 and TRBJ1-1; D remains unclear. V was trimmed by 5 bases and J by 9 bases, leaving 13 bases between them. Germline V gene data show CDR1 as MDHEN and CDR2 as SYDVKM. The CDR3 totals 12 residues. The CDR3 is CASSGDRVQAFF. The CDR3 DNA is TGTGCCAGCAGTGGGGATCGGGTTCAAGCTTTCTTT.

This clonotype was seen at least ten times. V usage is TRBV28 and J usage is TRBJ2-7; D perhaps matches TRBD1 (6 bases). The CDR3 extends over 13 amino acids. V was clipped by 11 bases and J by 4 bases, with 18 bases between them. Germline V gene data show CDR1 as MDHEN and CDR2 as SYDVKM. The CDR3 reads CAGSPGQVYEQYF. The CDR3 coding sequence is TGTGCCGGATCTCCGGGACAAGTTTACGAGCAGTACTTC. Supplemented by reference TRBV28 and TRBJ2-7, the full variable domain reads DVKVTQSSRYLVKRTGEKVFLECVQDMDHENMFWYRQDPGLGLRLIYFSYDVKMKEKGDIPEGYSVSREKKERFSLILESASTNQTSMYLCAGSPGQVYEQYFGPGTRLTVT.

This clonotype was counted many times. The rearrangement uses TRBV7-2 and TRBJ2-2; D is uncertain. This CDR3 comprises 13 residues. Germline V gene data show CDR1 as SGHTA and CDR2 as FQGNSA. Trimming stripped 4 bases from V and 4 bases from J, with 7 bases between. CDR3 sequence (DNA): TGTGCCAGCAGCTCTCGACCCACCGGGGAGCTGTTTTTT. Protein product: CASSSRPTGELFF.